This T cell receptor beta chain was profiled in a study of OX40 agonist ivuxolimab in advanced cancers. Study-level information: Those enrolled were approximately 78% male, with a mean age of around 57 years and ages from about 20 to 80.

Enrollment shut out patients with autoimmune disease history or systemic immunosuppression. J was trimmed by 4 bases and V by 6 bases; bases with no gene match: 6. The CDR3 spans 15 residues. Germline loops: CDR1 MDHEN, CDR2 SYDVKM. Sequencing was performed with immunoSEQ multiplex PCR; in TCRdb, only in-frame clones are kept and a portion is missing. Here the sample spans 55,000 to 65,000 clones, more than 70% being singletons. The chain links TRBV28 to TRBJ1-5; TRBD1 matches 10 bases. The sequence derives from an adult with an advanced solid tumor such as melanoma, head and neck, liver or kidney cancer. The material was CD4+ or CD8+ T cells sorted from blood, obtained in a trial of the OX40 agonist ivuxolimab. This chain's CDR3 is CASRSWTGGNQPQHF. CDR3 nucleotides: TGTGCCAGCAGATCTTGGACAGGGGGGAATCAGCCCCAGCATTTT.